The rows below give T cell receptor beta chains drawn from one sample of a study of T-cell memory formation after mild COVID-19. TCRdb reprocessed the 5' RACE reads with MiXCR, giving one entry per CDR3 protein. Of 350,000 to 400,000 distinct CDR3 sequences in the sample, under 25% were seen once. Sequenced input: PBMCs or a T cell subset sorted from them (not recorded which). Every receptor here comes from an adult woman who had mild COVID-19 (a few samples of this study predate the infection). Cell type and time point are not known. The CDR3 runs from the conserved cysteine through the conserved F or W. The D gene is left open where the match is weak. Part of the rows lack a size; the others show once, few, many or a class for expanded clones.

TRBJ1-1,TRBD1,TRBV10-3,few,TGTGCCATCAGCGGTCCGGGACAGGGGGCGACTGAAGCTTTCTTT,CAISGPGQGATEAFF
TRBJ2-1,TRBD2,TRBV6-2/TRBV6-3,-,TGTGCCAGCAGTTACTCGGGGTTAGCGGGAGGGCCGGGAAACAATGAGCAGTTCTTC,CASSYSGLAGGPGNNEQFF
TRBJ2-5,TRBD2,TRBV9,few,TGTGCCAGCAGCTCCCCCGCGGGCGGGGGAGGGGAGACCCAGTACTTC,CASSSPAGGGGETQYF
TRBJ1-4,-,TRBV7-9,-,TGTGCCAGCAGCCCCCGCAGCGTTGGTGAAAAACTGTTTTTT,CASSPRSVGEKLFF
TRBJ2-1,TRBD2,TRBV2,-,TGTGCCAGCAGTGGTGCCGTGACTAGCGGGAGAGGTGTCTACGATGAGCAGTTCTTC,CASSGAVTSGRGVYDEQFF
TRBJ2-7,-,TRBV12-3/TRBV12-4,many,TGTGCCAGCGGCGGCAGGAGGGCCTACGAGCAGTACTTC,CASGGRRAYEQYF
TRBJ1-4,TRBD1,TRBV5-1,few,TGCGCCAGCAGCCTCCGGACAGGGGGAGTGCTTAATGAAAAACTGTTTTTT,CASSLRTGGVLNEKLFF
TRBJ2-5,TRBD2,TRBV7-8,-,TGTGCCAGCAGCTTGGGCGGGAGGACCGGGGAGACCCAGTACTTC,CASSLGGRTGETQYF
TRBJ2-7,TRBD2,TRBV29-1,few,TGCAGCGTTGAGTCCGGGACTAGCGACTCCTACGAGCAGTACTTC,CSVESGTSDSYEQYF
TRBJ2-6,TRBD1,TRBV4-1,-,TGCGCCAGCAGCCCGGGACTTCTCAACAGGGGGTATATTGAGGCCAACGTCCTGACTTTC,CASSPGLLNRGYIEANVLTF
TRBJ2-2,TRBD1,TRBV29-1,few,TGCAGCGGTAAAACCGGGACAGGGGATACCGGGGAGCTGTTTTTT,CSGKTGTGDTGELFF
TRBJ2-7,-,TRBV18,-,TGTGCCAGCTCATCGGGACTTCCCTCCTACGAGCAGTACTTC,CASSSGLPSYEQYF
TRBJ1-2,-,TRBV11-2,few,TGTGCCAGCAGCCAGCAAGCGGCTAACTATGGCTACACCTTC,CASSQQAANYGYTF
TRBJ2-7,-,TRBV4-1,few,TGCGCCAGCAGCCAAGAGAGGGGTAGAGCCACCTCTCGCGAGCAGTACTTC,CASSQERGRATSREQYF
TRBJ2-5,TRBD2,TRBV4-1,-,TGCGCCAGCAGCCAAGGGAGCGGGGGCGTGGAGACCCAGTACTTC,CASSQGSGGVETQYF
TRBJ1-1,-,TRBV5-5,many,TGTGCCAGCAGCCGGCCCGGCAGGGAGTTGGACACTGAAGCTTTCTTT,CASSRPGRELDTEAFF
TRBJ2-1,TRBD2,TRBV4-1,-,TGCGCCAGCAGCCGAGGACTAGCCGACGGTGAGCAGTTCTTC,CASSRGLADGEQFF
TRBJ1-1,-,TRBV3-1,few,TGTGCCAGCAGCCAAGACTATACGGGGAGGGCGCACACTGAAGCTTTCTTT,CASSQDYTGRAHTEAFF
TRBJ1-5,TRBD1,TRBV7-9,few,TGTGCCAGCAGCCAGGGGGCGGGGAGGAATCAGCCCCAGCATTTT,CASSQGAGRNQPQHF
TRBJ1-1,-,TRBV12-3/TRBV12-4,-,TGTGCCAGCAGTCTCCCCCAAACGTCGAACACTGAAGCTTTCTTT,CASSLPQTSNTEAFF
TRBJ2-3,-,TRBV5-1,many,TGCGCCAGCAGCTTGATGAAAAGCACAGATACGCAGTATTTT,CASSLMKSTDTQYF
TRBJ2-7,-,TRBV9,few,TGTGCCAGCAGCGCCGGCCAAAACAGCTACGAGCAGTACTTC,CASSAGQNSYEQYF
TRBJ2-5,TRBD2,TRBV3-1,many,TGTGCCAGCAGCCGCAGTCCTCAGACTAGCCGATATTACCAAGAGACCCAGTACTTC,CASSRSPQTSRYYQETQYF
TRBJ1-2,TRBD1,TRBV29-1,-,TGCAGCGTTGATCGGCGTGTCAAGGGGACAGGAGTCAACTATGGCTACACCTTC,CSVDRRVKGTGVNYGYTF
TRBJ2-5,-,TRBV7-9,few,TGTGCCAGCAGCTTAGAGGGTGACAGGAGAGAGACCCAGTACTTC,CASSLEGDRRETQYF
TRBJ2-1,TRBD2,TRBV5-1,many,TGCGCCAGCAGCGTGGTAAGCGGGAGCTACAATGAGCAGTTCTTC,CASSVVSGSYNEQFF
TRBJ2-1,TRBD1,TRBV6-5,few,TGTGCCAGCAGCTCCGATACAGGGGTAGGGTACAATGAGCAGTTCTTC,CASSSDTGVGYNEQFF
TRBJ1-2,-,TRBV6-5,-,TGTGCCAGCAGTTACTCCGAAAGGGCTGGCTACACCTTC,CASSYSERAGYTF